This TCR beta chain originates from a study of blood T cell repertoires in COVID-19. A single count supports this clone. Authors' data handling: Estimation of nucleated cell counts was performed using reference gene primer amplification. Sequencing used immunoSEQ multiplex PCR; TCRdb keeps in-frame clones, though not all of them. The V and J calls and the clone size are those of that table, but D and trimming were determined from the DNA. The sample comprises roughly 250,000 clones, about 90% of which are singletons, and approximately 12% rests with the top ten. The receptor comes from a woman aged 25-40 years with COVID-19, enrolled during active disease. The sequenced sample was peripheral blood.

CDR3 coding DNA: TGTGCCAGCAGCTTGGATACTAGCGGGGTGAGCACAGATACGCAGTATTTT. Translation: CASSLDTSGVSTDTQYF. The chain uses TRBV5-4 and TRBJ2-3; TRBD2 agrees at 10 bases. Germline V gives CDR1 SGHNT, CDR2 YYREEE (reference sequence). Trimming cost V 0 bases and J 0 bases; bases outside gene matches: 4. This CDR3 comprises 17 residues.